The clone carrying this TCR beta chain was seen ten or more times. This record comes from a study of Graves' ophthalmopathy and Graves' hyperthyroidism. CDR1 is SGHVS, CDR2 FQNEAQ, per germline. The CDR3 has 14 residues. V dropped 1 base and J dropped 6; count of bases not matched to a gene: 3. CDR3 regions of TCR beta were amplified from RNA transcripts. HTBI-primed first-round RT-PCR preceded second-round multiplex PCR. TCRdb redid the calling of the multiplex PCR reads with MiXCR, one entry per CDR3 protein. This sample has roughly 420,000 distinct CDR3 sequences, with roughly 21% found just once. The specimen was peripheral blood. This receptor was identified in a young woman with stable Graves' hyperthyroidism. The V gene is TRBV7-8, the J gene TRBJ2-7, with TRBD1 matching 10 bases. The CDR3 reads CASSLVTGGGEQYF. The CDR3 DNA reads TGTGCCAGCAGCTTAGTGACAGGGGGCGGCGAGCAGTACTTC.